Listed below are T cell receptor beta chains from one sample, sequenced in a study of blood T cell repertoires in COVID-19. TCRdb's copy holds only in-frame clones and misses some; the assay was immunoSEQ multiplex PCR. Counted here are tens of thousands of clones, roughly 78% occurring once; the ten biggest clones make up 6% to 7.5%. Sequencing was performed on peripheral blood. These receptors all stem from a man aged 45-65 years with active or convalescent COVID-19. Both conserved end residues are part of each CDR3. A D gene is named only where the DNA matches it firmly. Rows give clone size only sometimes, using once, few, many, or a class for an expanded clone.

>TRBV6-5|TRBD1|-|TRBJ1-4
TGTGCCAGCAGTTCGACAGGGGGCGATGAAAAACTGTTTTTT
CASSSTGGDEKLFF
>TRBV9|-|-|TRBJ1-1
TGTGCCAGCAGCCGGGGCGGGGGCACAGACACTGAAGCTTTCTTT
CASSRGGGTDTEAFF
>TRBV15|-|-|TRBJ1-1
TGTGCCACCAGCAGAGATCAGGGTAGCACTGAAGCTTTCTTT
CATSRDQGSTEAFF
>TRBV9|-|-|TRBJ2-7
TGTGCCAGCAGCGTACAGGGGCCAACCCTCTACGAGCAGTACTTC
CASSVQGPTLYEQYF
>TRBV6-5|-|-|TRBJ2-1
TGTGCCAGCAGACTACAGGTCGAATACAATGAGCAGTTCTTC
CASRLQVEYNEQFF
>TRBV6-5|TRBD1|-|TRBJ2-3
TGTGCCAGCAGTTTCGTGACAGGGGCAGATACGCAGTATTTT
CASSFVTGADTQYF
>TRBV28|-|-|TRBJ2-7
TGTGCCAGCAGAAAAACAGGTCTCCACGAGCAGTACTTC
CASRKTGLHEQYF
>TRBV27|TRBD1|-|TRBJ1-2
TGTGCCAGCAGTTTATCGGGACAGGGACCCTATCGCTACACCTTC
CASSLSGQGPYRYTF
>TRBV27|TRBD1|-|TRBJ1-5
TGTGCCAGCAGTCGGACAGGGGAACAGCCCCAGCATTTT
CASSRTGEQPQHF
>TRBV3-1/TRBV3-2|TRBD1|-|TRBJ1-6
TGTGCCAGCAGCCAAGCCTCCTGGGTACAGGGGGGTTCACCCCTCCACTTT
CASSQASWVQGGSPLHF
>TRBV5-1|-|-|TRBJ2-4
TGCGCCAGCAGCTTGGAGGGGGCCAAAAACATTCAGTACTTC
CASSLEGAKNIQYF
>TRBV19|TRBD1|-|TRBJ1-1
TGTGCCAGTAGGATGGACAGGGCGAACACTGAAGCTTTCTTT
CASRMDRANTEAFF
>TRBV5-1|-|-|TRBJ1-1
TGCGCCAGCAGCTTGGCCTCGGGACTGGCGACTGAAGCTTTCTTT
CASSLASGLATEAFF
>TRBV28|-|once|TRBJ2-7
TGTGCCAGCAGTCCTACGGGTGTCGCGAACTACGAGCAGTACTTC
CASSPTGVANYEQYF
>TRBV25-1|-|-|TRBJ2-5
TGTGCCAGCAGTGAGGTCCGGGAGACCCAGTACTTC
CASSEVRETQYF
>TRBV18|-|-|TRBJ2-2
TGTGCCAGCTCACCGGACAGAAACACCGGGGAGCTGTTTTTT
CASSPDRNTGELFF
>TRBV6-5|TRBD1|-|TRBJ1-1
TGTGCCAGCAGTTCTGTCCCCTTCACAGGGGGCACTGAAGCTTTCTTT
CASSSVPFTGGTEAFF
>TRBV7-2|-|-|TRBJ2-4
TGTGCCAGCAGCTCGGACAGTTTAGGCAAAAACATTCAGTACTTC
CASSSDSLGKNIQYF
>TRBV7-4|-|-|TRBJ1-2
TGTGCCAGCAGCTTAGGGGGGGAAGGTAACTATGGCTACACCTTC
CASSLGGEGNYGYTF
>TRBV19|TRBD1|-|TRBJ1-5
TGTGCCACAAAGACAGGGGGAACCAATCAGCCCCAGCATTTT
CATKTGGTNQPQHF
>TRBV3-1/TRBV3-2|-|-|TRBJ1-6
TGTGCCAGCAGCCAAGTACAGGGAAATTCACCCCTCCACTTT
CASSQVQGNSPLHF
>TRBV5-1|-|-|TRBJ1-1
TGCGCCAGCAGCTTGGCCCTTGGACAGAACACTGAAGCTTTCTTT
CASSLALGQNTEAFF
>TRBV9|-|-|TRBJ1-6
TGTGCCAGCAGCGTCCGACACGTGGATTCACCCCTCCACTTT
CASSVRHVDSPLHF
>TRBV7-8|TRBD1|-|TRBJ1-3
TGTGCCAGCAGCTTAGAGGGGGCGGCGAGGACCATATATTTT
CASSLEGAARTIYF
>TRBV28|TRBD1|-|TRBJ1-4
TGTGCCAGCGGCTCCGGGACAGGGGGGAACTTTGGTGAAAAACTGTTTTTT
CASGSGTGGNFGEKLFF
>TRBV14|-|once|TRBJ2-1
TGTGCCAGCAGCCGAACAAGGATTACAGGGAATGAGCAGTTCTTC
CASSRTRITGNEQFF
>TRBV24-1|-|-|TRBJ2-5
TGTGCCACCAGTGTTTCCCCACAAGAGACCCAGTACTTC
CATSVSPQETQYF
>TRBV5-1|-|-|TRBJ2-3
TGCGCCAGCAGCGCCGGGTCCTCCCCCGGGGATACGCAGTATTTT
CASSAGSSPGDTQYF
>TRBV28|-|-|TRBJ1-2
TGTGCCAGCACCCCCGGCGGGCTTGGCTACACCTTC
CASTPGGLGYTF
>TRBV30|TRBD1|-|TRBJ1-4
TGTGCCTGGGCCCCGGGACAGGGGGCTTTTACGGGAGAAAAACTGTTTTTT
CAWAPGQGAFTGEKLFF
>TRBV5-5|-|-|TRBJ1-1
TGTGCCAGCAGCTCGGGACAGAACACTGAAGCTTTCTTT
CASSSGQNTEAFF
>TRBV28|-|-|TRBJ1-1
TGTGCTACTGGCACTGAAGCTTTCTTT
CATGTEAFF
>TRBV10-3|TRBD1|-|TRBJ1-1
TGTGCCATCAGCGACAGGGGGTACACTGAAGCTTTCTTT
CAISDRGYTEAFF
>TRBV5-6|-|once|TRBJ1-2
TGTGCCAGCAGCTTATTAAATACCCCAGATGGCTACACCTTC
CASSLLNTPDGYTF
>TRBV2|-|few|TRBJ2-5
TGTGCCAGCCATTGGCAGCGACGGGAGACCCAGTACTTC
CASHWQRRETQYF
>TRBV27|TRBD1|-|TRBJ1-2
TGTGCCAGCAGCCTACCACAGGGGGCCGGAGGCTACACCTTC
CASSLPQGAGGYTF
>TRBV13|-|-|TRBJ2-3
TGTGCCAGCAGCTTAGGCCCTACAGGGTACGCAGATACGCAGTATTTT
CASSLGPTGYADTQYF
>TRBV9|TRBD2|-|TRBJ2-3
TGTGCCAGCACCCGGATCCCTAGCGGGGGGGCCACAGATACGCAGTATTTT
CASTRIPSGGATDTQYF
>TRBV12-3/TRBV12-4|-|once|TRBJ1-1
TGTGCCAGCAGTTTAACAGTGAACACTGAAGCTTTCTTT
CASSLTVNTEAFF
>TRBV5-1|-|-|TRBJ2-1
TGCGCCAGCAGCTTGGGGGCCGCAGTCAATGAGCAGTTCTTC
CASSLGAAVNEQFF
>TRBV28|-|-|TRBJ1-4
TGTGCCAGCTTCACAGCTGCAACTAATGAAAAACTGTTTTTT
CASFTAATNEKLFF
>TRBV2|TRBD1|-|TRBJ2-3
TGTGCCAGCAGTCCCCCGGGACAGGGGTACGATACGCAGTATTTT
CASSPPGQGYDTQYF
>TRBV11-2|TRBD2|-|TRBJ2-3
TGTGCCAGCAGCTCCCTGACTAGCAAGGCGCAGTATTTT
CASSSLTSKAQYF
>TRBV10-3|TRBD1|-|TRBJ1-5
TGTGCCATCACTCCTCGTCCCCCGGGACAGGGAGATCAGCCCCAGCATTTT
CAITPRPPGQGDQPQHF